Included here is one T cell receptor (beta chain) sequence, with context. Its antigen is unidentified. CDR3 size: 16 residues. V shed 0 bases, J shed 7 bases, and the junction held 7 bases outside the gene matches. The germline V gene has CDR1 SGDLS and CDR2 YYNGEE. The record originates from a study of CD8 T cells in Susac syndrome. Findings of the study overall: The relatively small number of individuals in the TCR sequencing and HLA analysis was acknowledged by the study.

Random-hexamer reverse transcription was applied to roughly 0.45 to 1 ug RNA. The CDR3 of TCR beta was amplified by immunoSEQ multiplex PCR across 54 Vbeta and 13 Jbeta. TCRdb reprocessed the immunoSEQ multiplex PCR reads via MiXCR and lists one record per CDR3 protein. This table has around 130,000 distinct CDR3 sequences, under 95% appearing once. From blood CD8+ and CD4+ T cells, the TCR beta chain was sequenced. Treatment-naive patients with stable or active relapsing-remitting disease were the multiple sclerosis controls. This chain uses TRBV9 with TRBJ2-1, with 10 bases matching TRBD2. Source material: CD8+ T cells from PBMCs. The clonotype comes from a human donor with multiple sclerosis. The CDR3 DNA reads TGTGCCAGCAGCGTAGCTCTAGCGGGAGTAGAAAATGAGCAGTTCTTC. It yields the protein CASSVALAGVENEQFF.